The sequence of this T cell receptor beta chain was determined in a study of T cell repertoires in cytomegalovirus infection. Study background: Public TCR beta signatures were indicative of both CMV infection and a matching HLA type. Whole-study findings and limits: Of the TCR beta families, the public ones yielded a cumulative frequency that identified carriers of CMV plus the relevant HLA. HLA-C-restricted CMV-specific TCR beta clonotypes prevailed in the ex vivo response.

This clonotype has only a few counts. Antigen: not known. The CDR3 contains 16 residues. V gave up 3 bases and J gave up 5 bases; unmatched junction bases: 9. One entry per CDR3 protein, called by TCRdb with MiXCR from the reads. The sample records 97,000 or so distinct CDR3 sequences, 16% being singletons. Sequencing input: PBMCs. The chain has TRBV12-3 or TRBV12-4 and TRBJ1-4; 7 nucleotides align to TRBD1. This receptor was obtained from a human donor in good health (CMV status not recorded). Some clones in this sample may be carry-over from other donors' samples. This CDR3 is CASSFGGWDRNEKLFF. The DNA for the CDR3 is TGTGCCAGCAGTTTTGGGGGGTGGGACAGAAATGAAAAACTGTTTTTT.